The clone carrying this T cell receptor (beta chain) was counted a single time. The entry originates in a study of shared T cell receptors in the human thymus. TCRdb's copy holds only in-frame clones and misses some; the assay was immunoSEQ multiplex PCR. This table has 600,000 or so clones, about 90% appearing once. The CDR3 runs to 14 residues. Germline V gives CDR1 SGHRS, CDR2 YFSETQ. Trimming took 4 bases from V and 10 from J; bases not matched to a gene: 10. The sample was also reused in another study, on human thymus T cells.

This TCR was sampled from a boy under three years old with a congenital heart defect. What was sequenced was thymocytes. The chain is built from TRBV5-1 and TRBJ1-4, with 7 bases identical to TRBD1. In DNA form, the CDR3 reads TGCGCCAGCAGCCCGAGGGACAGCCCAGGAAAACTGTTTTTT. Amino acid sequence: CASSPRDSPGKLFF. Based on the CDR3 plus reference TRBV5-1 and TRBJ1-4, the full variable domain is KAGVTQTPRYLIKTRGQQVTLSCSPISGHRSVSWYQQTPGQGLQFLFEYFSETQRNKGNFPGRFSGRQFSNSRSEMNVSTLELGDSALYLCASSPRDSPGKLFFGSGTQLSVL.